This passage covers 8 T cell receptor beta chains from one sample sequenced in a study of shared T cell receptors in the human thymus. The table came from immunoSEQ multiplex PCR; TCRdb's copy has only in-frame clones and leaves some out. In the table there are 450,000 to 650,000 clones, around 82% of which are singletons. The same sample was also used in a study of human thymus T cells.

Material for sequencing was thymocytes. These receptors all come from a boy younger than two with a congenital heart defect.

The chain uses TRBV5-4 and TRBJ2-5, with D maybe TRBD1 (7 bases). CDR1 is SGHNT and CDR2 is YYREEE in the germline V gene (reference sequence). V lost 4 bases to trimming and J lost 4 bases, with 20 bases between them. The CDR3 spans 16 residues. The CDR3 loop is CASSPKGGGGPETQYF. In DNA, the CDR3 is TGTGCCAGCAGCCCGAAGGGAGGAGGGGGCCCAGAGACCCAGTACTTC.

The chain has TRBV15 and TRBJ2-2, with TRBD2 matching over 8 bases. The CDR3 has 14 amino acids. Trimming took 8 bases from V and 3 from J; bases not matched to a gene: 5. Germline V gene data show CDR1 as LNHNV and CDR2 as YYDKDF (reference sequence). The CDR3 loop is CATGREGDTGELFF. The CDR3 DNA sequence: TGTGCCACCGGCCGGGAGGGCGACACCGGGGAGCTGTTTTTT.

The J gene is TRBJ1-1, the V gene TRBV29-1, with 8 bases matching TRBD1. The CDR3 runs 16 residues. Losses at the gene ends were 3 bases for V and 5 bases for J; bases not matched to a gene: 14. Germline CDR1 SQVTM, CDR2 ANQGSEA. The chain's CDR3 is CSVDSFGTGRGTEAFF. CDR3 nucleotide sequence: TGCAGCGTTGATAGTTTTGGGACAGGCCGGGGGACTGAAGCTTTCTTT.

With respect to this clone: The sample contains more than one DNA sequence encoding this CDR3. V and J are TRBV28 and TRBJ2-7; no clear D. From germline, CDR1 is MDHEN and CDR2 SYDVKM. The CDR3 runs 11 residues. V lost 5 bases and J 2 bases, leaving 4 bases between the germline ends. CDR3 DNA sequence: TGTGCCAGCAGTCCAACCTACGAGCAGTACTTC. Its translation: CASSPTYEQYF.

J is TRBJ1-1 and V is TRBV6-1; 7 nucleotides line up with TRBD1. The CDR3 length is 18 residues. CDR1 is MNHNS and CDR2 is SASEGT in the germline V gene. V was clipped by 1 base and J by 1 base; unmatched bases: 12. The chain's CDR3 is CASSEEWGTRDRNTEAFF. CDR3 coding DNA: TGTGCCAGCAGTGAAGAGTGGGGGACGCGGGACAGGAACACTGAAGCTTTCTTT.

The chain is built from TRBV5-1 and TRBJ2-7; 8 nucleotides match TRBD1. The CDR3 spans 15 residues. V gave up 3 bases and J gave up 3 bases; unmatched junction bases: 8. Germline V gives CDR1 SGHRS, CDR2 YFSETQ. CDR3 DNA: TGCGCCAGCAGCTCTGGACAGGGCCCTTTCTACGAGCAGTACTTC. Protein product: CASSSGQGPFYEQYF.

V and J are TRBV5-6 and TRBJ1-1; unclear D gene. Germline V gives CDR1 SGHDT, CDR2 YYEEEE. CDR3 length: 15 amino acids. Trimming removed 0 bases from V and 4 bases from J, with 13 bases in between. CDR3 protein: CASSLVGSSGTEAFF. CDR3 DNA: TGTGCCAGCAGCTTGGTGGGCAGTAGCGGCACTGAAGCTTTCTTT.

This rearrangement joins TRBV4-2 to TRBJ2-1, with 12 bases matching TRBD2. The ends lost 3 bases at V and 5 bases at J; junction bases unmatched: 8. There are 17 residues in the CDR3. The germline V gene encodes CDR1 LGHNA and CDR2 YNFKEQ. CDR3 in amino acids: CASSQGWTSGTHNEQFF. The CDR3 bases are TGTGCCAGCAGCCAGGGTTGGACTAGCGGGACCCACAATGAGCAGTTCTTC.